This record looks at one T cell receptor (beta chain) sequence and its context. What this receptor recognizes is not known. No clone much larger than this one lies a single base away; base qualities are absent. The data stem from a study of regulatory T cells in long-lasting Graves disease (dated by TCRdb to the early 2020s). Looking at the study overall: To count as having persistent Graves' disease, a patient had to have received antithyroid drug treatment for over 5 years with TSH receptor autoantibodies remaining persistently positive. The study was conducted in China and was registered as a clinical trial. A total of some 35 samples underwent TCR sequencing, from around 13 patients with persistent Graves' disease and some 20 patients with newly diagnosed Graves' disease. In the clinical cohort, patients with persistent Graves' disease had used antithyroid drugs for an average of roughly ten years. This study used TCR sequencing and RNA sequencing of peripheral blood to compare persistent Graves' disease patients against newly diagnosed Graves' disease patients. Paper-wide results and their limitations: More public clonotypes were shared among persistent patients (around 2,600) than among newly diagnosed patients (more than 950). Sequencing and analysis were limited to the TCR beta chain. As a limitation, the authors acknowledged that the small sample size may reduce accuracy. Only peripheral blood was studied, because thyroid tissue, the primary lesion, was inaccessible. Persistent Graves' disease patients showed lower TCR Shannon entropy and fewer highly expanded clones than newly diagnosed patients, suggesting clonal expansion. Persistent disease showed preferential use of TRBV28, TRBJ1-2 and TRBJ2-5, whereas newly diagnosed disease favored TRBV20-1 and TRBJ2-1.

The CDR3 goes from the cysteine to the phenylalanine over 17 residues. Here the CDR3 DNA is all that survives: 51 bases in frame from base 1. Trimming removed 3 bases from V and 2 bases from J; the gene matches leave 12 bases unexplained. The library was made by multiplex PCR. Instrument used: Illumina HiSeq 4000. CDR3 regions were amplified by Arm-PCR with iRepertoire HTBI primers to construct TCR beta libraries. PCR products were gel purified before sequencing. As for how the authors treated the data: Gene usage analysis of CDR3 amino acid clonotypes used the 62 TRBV and more than 13 TRBJ segments found across samples. COPE and FqMerger were used to merge the filtered high-quality paired reads into contigs. BLAST was used to align contigs to the IMGT TRBV, TRBD and TRBJ reference genes, and CDR3 was defined following IMGT. Any clonotype with a frequency above 0.1% was counted as a highly expanded clone. Shannon entropy was used to measure repertoire diversity, and the Gini coefficient was used to measure V-J evenness. Public clonotypes were defined as clonotypes shared by more than one individual. TCRdb handled the public reads itself, with Q25 trimming in fastp and clone calling in MiXCR, and kept productive beta chains. Here each entry gathers all rows of one CDR3 protein and keeps the most common genes and DNA. What appears here as the V and J calls and clone size reflects TCRdb's work, not the paper's. The sample profile shows 300,000 to 350,000 distinct CDR3 sequences; around 19% of them were found once. The leading ten clones occupy about 29% of the sample.

In light of the paper, this sample's time point label describes: persistent/refractory GD, antithyroid drugs over 5 years with positive TRAb. For both TCR sequencing and RNA sequencing, RNA was extracted from PBMCs in TRIzol. Graves' disease was diagnosed according to American Thyroid Association guidelines. Patients for the study were recruited at an endocrinology department in Xi'an, China. Each patient gave approximately 10 milliliters of peripheral blood, collected in an EDTA anticoagulant tube. Ficoll Paque Plus density gradient separation was used to isolate PBMCs, and no further T cell sorting was done. An Agilent 2100 Bioanalyzer and agarose gel were used to assess RNA quality, and a NanoDrop 2000 was used to measure RNA concentration.

The sample was peripheral blood mononuclear cells (PBMCs), taken when the disease was refractory, from a patient treated with antithyroid drugs. The V and J genes are TRBV12-3 or TRBV12-4 and TRBJ2-5, and 7 bases in between align with TRBD1. The TCR comes from a female donor with Graves disease. The CDR3: CASSFRWGRGSQETQYF. The DNA sequence is as follows: TGTGCCAGCAGTTTTCGGTGGGGCAGGGGGTCGCAAGAGACCCAGTACTTC.